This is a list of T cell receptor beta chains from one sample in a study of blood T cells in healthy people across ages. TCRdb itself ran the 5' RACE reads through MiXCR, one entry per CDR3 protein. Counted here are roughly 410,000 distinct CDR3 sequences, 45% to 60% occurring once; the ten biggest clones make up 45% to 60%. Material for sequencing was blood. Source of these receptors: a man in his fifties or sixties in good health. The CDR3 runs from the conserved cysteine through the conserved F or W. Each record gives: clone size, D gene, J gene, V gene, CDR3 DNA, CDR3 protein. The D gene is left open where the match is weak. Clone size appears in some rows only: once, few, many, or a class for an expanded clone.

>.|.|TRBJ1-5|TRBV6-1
TGTGCCAGCAGACCGGGCCCCAATCAGCCCCAGCATTTT
CASRPGPNQPQHF
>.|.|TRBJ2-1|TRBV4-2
TGTGCCAGCAGCCAAGATTGGGGACGGGGCAATGAGCAGTTCTTC
CASSQDWGRGNEQFF
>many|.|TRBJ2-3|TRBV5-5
TGTGCCAGCAGCTTTCGTTTATCGACTAGCACAGATACGCAGTATTTT
CASSFRLSTSTDTQYF
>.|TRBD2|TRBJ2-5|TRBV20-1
TGCAGTGCTAGAGTGGGGGGGTTGGGGACCCAGTACTTC
CSARVGGLGTQYF
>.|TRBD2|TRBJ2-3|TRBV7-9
TGTGCCAGCAGTCCACGTTGGAGGGAGGGCTTAGTCACGCAGTATTTT
CASSPRWREGLVTQYF
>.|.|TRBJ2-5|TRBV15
TGTGCCACCAGCAGTGGAACAGGGGAGGTAGAGACCCAGTACTTC
CATSSGTGEVETQYF
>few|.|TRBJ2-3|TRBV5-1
TGCGCCAGCAGCTTGATTACGGGAGATACGCAGTATTTT
CASSLITGDTQYF
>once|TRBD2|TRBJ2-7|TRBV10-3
TGTGCCATCAGCCCCGGGACTAGCGGGAGAGGCGGCGAGCAGTACTTC
CAISPGTSGRGGEQYF
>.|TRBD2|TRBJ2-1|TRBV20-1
TGCAGTGCTCCCGGGGGTCTAGCGGGGAACAATGAGCAGTTCTTC
CSAPGGLAGNNEQFF
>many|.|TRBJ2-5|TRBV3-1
TGTGCCAGCAGCCAAGATGGACGGGTCCAAGAGACCCAGTACTTC
CASSQDGRVQETQYF
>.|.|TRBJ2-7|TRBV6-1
TGTGCCAGCAGCACACAGGGTCAGATGTACGAGCAGTACTTC
CASSTQGQMYEQYF
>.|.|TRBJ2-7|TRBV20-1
TGCAGTGCTAGAGATTGGGGCCGAAGTGCCTACGAGCAGTACTTC
CSARDWGRSAYEQYF
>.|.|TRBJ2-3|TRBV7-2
TGTGCCAGCAGCTTAGAGGGGCGGGCGGCAGAGCAGTATTTT
CASSLEGRAAEQYF
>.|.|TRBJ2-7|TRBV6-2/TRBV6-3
TGTGCCAGCAGTTACGTGCCAGGGCCAATCTACGAGCAGTACTTC
CASSYVPGPIYEQYF
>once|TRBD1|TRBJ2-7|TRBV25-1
TGTGCCAGCAGTGAGGGACAGGGCTATAACGAGCAGTACTTC
CASSEGQGYNEQYF
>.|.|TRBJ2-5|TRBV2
TGTGCCAGCAGGGCCGGGGTAGCGGAGACCCAGTACTTC
CASRAGVAETQYF
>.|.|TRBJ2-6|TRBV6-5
TGTGCCAGCAGCCCCACCTATGGGGCCAACGTCCTGACTTTC
CASSPTYGANVLTF
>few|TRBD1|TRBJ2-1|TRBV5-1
TGCGCCAGCATGTCAACCGGGACAGGGTCATCTGAGCAGTTCTTC
CASMSTGTGSSEQFF
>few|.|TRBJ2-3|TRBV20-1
TGCAGTGCACATACGCAGTATTTT
CSAHTQYF
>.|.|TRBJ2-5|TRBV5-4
TGTGCCAGCAGCCTGAAGACAGAGATACAAGAGACCCAGTACTTC
CASSLKTEIQETQYF
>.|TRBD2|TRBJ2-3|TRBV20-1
TGCAGTGCTAGAGACCTCTCGCGGGGGGTCACAGATACGCAGTATTTT
CSARDLSRGVTDTQYF
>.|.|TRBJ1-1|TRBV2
TGTGCCAGCAGTGTTTTGGGGGAACGGACTGAAGCTTTCTTT
CASSVLGERTEAFF
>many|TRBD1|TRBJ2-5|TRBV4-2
TGTGCCAGCAGCCGCAGGGGGCAAGGAGAGACCCAGTACTTC
CASSRRGQGETQYF
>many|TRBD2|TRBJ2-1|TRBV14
TGTGCCAGCAGCGGTAATAGCGGGAGAGGGAGCTCCTACAATGAGCAGTTCTTC
CASSGNSGRGSSYNEQFF
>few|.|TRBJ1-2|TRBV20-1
TGCAGTGCTAGAGAAAGTTCTTATGGCTACACCTTC
CSARESSYGYTF
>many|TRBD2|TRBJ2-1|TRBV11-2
TGTGCCAGCAGCCCACCGGGACTAGCGGGAAATGAGCAGTTCTTC
CASSPPGLAGNEQFF
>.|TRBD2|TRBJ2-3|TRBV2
TGTGCCAGCAGTGGGGGGGGACTAGGGACCCGGGATACGCAGTATTTT
CASSGGGLGTRDTQYF
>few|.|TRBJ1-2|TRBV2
TGTGCCAGCAGTCCGGGAGGCTACACCTTC
CASSPGGYTF
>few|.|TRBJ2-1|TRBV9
TGTGCCAGCAGCGTGAGTCCGGCTCGACTACTAAGCTCCTACAATGAGCAGTTCTTC
CASSVSPARLLSSYNEQFF
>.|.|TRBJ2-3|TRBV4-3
TGCGCCAGCAGCCAAGGGGCCTCGGGGGTTCCAGATACGCAGTATTTT
CASSQGASGVPDTQYF
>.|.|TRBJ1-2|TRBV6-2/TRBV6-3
TGTGCCAGCAGTTACGGAGGGCACAACCTAAACTATGGCTACACCTTC
CASSYGGHNLNYGYTF
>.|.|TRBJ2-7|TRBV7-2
TGTGCCAGCAGCTTAATGGGAGCCTACGAGCAGTACTTC
CASSLMGAYEQYF
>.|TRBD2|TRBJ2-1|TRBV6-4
TGTGCCAGCAGTGCCTACGGGACTAGGGTCGATGAGCAGTTCTTC
CASSAYGTRVDEQFF
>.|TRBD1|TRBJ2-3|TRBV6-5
TGTGCCAGCACCGACAGGGCGGTTGGGGATACGCAGTATTTT
CASTDRAVGDTQYF
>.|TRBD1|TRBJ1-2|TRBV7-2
TGTGCCAGCAGCCCATTGGGGGGACAGGGGGCGCTTGGCTACACCTTC
CASSPLGGQGALGYTF
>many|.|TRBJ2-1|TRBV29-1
TGCAGCGTCGCCCCCCTCTCCTACAATGAGCAGTTCTTC
CSVAPLSYNEQFF
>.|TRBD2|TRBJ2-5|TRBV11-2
TGTGCCAGCAGCTTGGGACTAGCGGTAGAGACCCAGTACTTC
CASSLGLAVETQYF
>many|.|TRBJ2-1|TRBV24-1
TGTGCCACCAGTGATTTGCGGGCGGGGAATGAGCAGTTCTTC
CATSDLRAGNEQFF
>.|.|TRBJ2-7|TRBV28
TGTGCCAGCATCCCTGGGGCCCCAGGGACCTACGAGCAGTACTTC
CASIPGAPGTYEQYF
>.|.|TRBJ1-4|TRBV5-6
TGTGCCAGCAGCTTCTACAGGGTGGGGTCTAATGAAAAACTGTTTTTT
CASSFYRVGSNEKLFF
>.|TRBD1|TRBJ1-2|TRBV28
TGTGCCAGCAGTTCTATCACGACAGAGGGACAGGAGGCCTATGGCTACACCTTC
CASSSITTEGQEAYGYTF
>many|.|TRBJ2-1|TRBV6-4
TGTGCCAGCAGTGACTTAGGGCAAAGCTCCTACAATGAGCAGTTCTTC
CASSDLGQSSYNEQFF
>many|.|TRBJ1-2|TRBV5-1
TGCGCCAGCAGCTCACGGAGAGGACCGGATGGCTACACCTTC
CASSSRRGPDGYTF
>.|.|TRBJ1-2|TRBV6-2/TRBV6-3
TGTGCCAGCAGCGTGCAGGATGGCTACACCTTC
CASSVQDGYTF
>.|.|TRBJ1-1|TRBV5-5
TGTGCCAGCAGCTTGGGAAGAGGGAGACAGAACACTGAAGCTTTCTTT
CASSLGRGRQNTEAFF
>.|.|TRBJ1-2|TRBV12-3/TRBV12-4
TGTGCCAGCAGTTTAGGTCAGACTAACTATGGCTACACCTTC
CASSLGQTNYGYTF